A selection of T cell receptor beta chains follows, all from one sample in a study of beta chain features in type 1 diabetes. Assay used: immunoSEQ multiplex PCR; TCRdb lists only in-frame clones, some missing. The sample has about 220,000 clones; under 13% are singletons. The sample taken for sequencing was central memory CD4+ T cells from blood. These receptors were collected from a man between 18 and 35 years old in good health. Each CDR3 is given with its conserved first and last residue. The D gene is left open where the match is weak. The size of a clone is reported for some rows only, either as once, few or many, or as a class for expanded clones.

TRBJ1-2	TRBD1	TRBV5-1	few	TGCGCCAGCAACCAAGGACAGGGGCATACCTATGGCTACACCTTC	CASNQGQGHTYGYTF
TRBJ1-2	NA	TRBV5-1	NA	TGCGCCAGCAGATCCGGACCGTTACTATATGGCTACACCTTC	CASRSGPLLYGYTF
TRBJ1-1	TRBD1	TRBV7-6	NA	TGTGCCAGCAGCCCCCAGGGGGTGGAAAACACTGAAGCTTTCTTT	CASSPQGVENTEAFF
TRBJ2-7	TRBD2	TRBV5-1	few	TGCGCCAGCAGCTGGGGACTAGCGCCCGACGTACCGAGCTCCTACGAGCAGTACTTC	CASSWGLAPDVPSSYEQYF
TRBJ2-3	NA	TRBV4-3	NA	TGCGCCAGCAGCCAAGAAAGGGCTGGCGGCGGCACGCAGTATTTT	CASSQERAGGGTQYF
TRBJ2-5	TRBD1	TRBV4-3	few	TGCGCCAGCAGCAAACAGGGGATCGGGGAGACCCAGTACTTC	CASSKQGIGETQYF
TRBJ2-3	NA	TRBV7-9	NA	TGTGCCAGCAGCTTAGATTCAGCAGGGAGTGCGAATACGCAGTATTTT	CASSLDSAGSANTQYF
TRBJ2-5	NA	TRBV5-1	NA	TGCGCCAGCAGCTTGTACGTCGGTGCGGAGACCCAGTACTTC	CASSLYVGAETQYF
TRBJ2-1	NA	TRBV4-2	NA	TGTGCCAGCAGCCAAGCTAGTGAGCCCGAGCAGTTCTTC	CASSQASEPEQFF
TRBJ2-3	TRBD2	TRBV7-9	few	TGTGCCAGCAGACGAGCGGGGGCTAGCACAGATACGCAGTATTTT	CASRRAGASTDTQYF
TRBJ2-6	TRBD1	TRBV10-3	few	TGTGCCATCAGATTAGACAGGGATGGGGCCAACGTCCTGACTTTC	CAIRLDRDGANVLTF
TRBJ2-1	TRBD1	TRBV9	NA	TGTGCCAGCAGCCTTCGGGACAGGGGATTCTCCTACAATGAGCAGTTCTTC	CASSLRDRGFSYNEQFF
TRBJ2-1	TRBD1	TRBV5-1	NA	TGCGCCAGCAGCTTGGGGCAGGGGGCAAACAATGAGCAGTTCTTC	CASSLGQGANNEQFF
TRBJ2-6	NA	TRBV30	many	TGTGCCTGGACTCAGGCGAACGGGGCCAACGTCCTGACTTTC	CAWTQANGANVLTF
TRBJ2-7	TRBD1	TRBV7-2	few	TGTGCCAGCAGCCCACACAGGGGGCCCTACGAGCAGTACTTC	CASSPHRGPYEQYF
TRBJ1-1	NA	TRBV5-1	NA	TGCGCCAGCAGCTTGGGCCTCAACAGCAACACTGAAGCTTTCTTT	CASSLGLNSNTEAFF
TRBJ1-2	NA	TRBV14	NA	TGTGCCAGCAGCACCAACTTAGGGACTGGCTACACCTTC	CASSTNLGTGYTF
TRBJ1-5	NA	TRBV30	few	TGTGCCTGGAGAAGGGGGGGGCTTGGCAATCAGCCCCAGCATTTT	CAWRRGGLGNQPQHF
TRBJ1-2	NA	TRBV10-1	NA	TGCGCCAGCAGTGACGGAGCTAACTATGGCTACACCTTC	CASSDGANYGYTF
TRBJ2-7	TRBD1	TRBV2	few	TGTGCCAGCAGCCCGGGACAGTACGAGCAGTACTTC	CASSPGQYEQYF
TRBJ2-1	NA	TRBV4-3	many	TGCGCCAGCAGCCAAGACCAGGGAAGGGAGCAGTTCTTC	CASSQDQGREQFF
TRBJ1-1	NA	TRBV5-6	few	TGTGCCAGCAGCCCCCAATATCGGTTCGGGAGGTGGGGTACAAATACTTTCTTT	CASSPQYRFGRWGTNTFF
TRBJ2-5	NA	TRBV5-1	few	TGCGCCAGCAGCTTGGGCGGTCAAGAGACCCAGTACTTC	CASSLGGQETQYF
TRBJ2-1	TRBD2	TRBV7-2	few	TGTGCCAGCAGCCCTCTCCAGTCTAGCGGCTTAAAGCAGTTCTTC	CASSPLQSSGLKQFF
TRBJ2-7	NA	TRBV4-1	few	TGCGCCAGCAGCCTTCTAGACTTACTGGTATCCTACGAGCAGTACTTC	CASSLLDLLVSYEQYF
TRBJ1-1	TRBD1	TRBV30	NA	TGTGCCTGGAGGGGACAGGGGGCGGAAGCTTTCTTT	CAWRGQGAEAFF
TRBJ2-5	NA	TRBV7-9	NA	TGTGCCAGCGAGGGTTGGGAGACCCAGTACTTC	CASEGWETQYF
TRBJ2-1	NA	TRBV29-1	NA	TGCAGCGTTGAAGCAGGTTATTCGTTTTCCAATGAGCAGTTCTTC	CSVEAGYSFSNEQFF
TRBJ2-7	TRBD1	TRBV28	NA	TGTGCCAGCAGTACCCCGAGCAGGGGGTACGAGCAGTACTTC	CASSTPSRGYEQYF
TRBJ2-2	NA	TRBV12-5	few	TGTGCTAGTGGTTTGGTAGTGGGGTCATCCACCGGGGAGCTGTTTTTT	CASGLVVGSSTGELFF
TRBJ1-2	TRBD1	TRBV4-1	few	TGCGCCAGCAGCGGGACAGACTATGGCTACACCTTC	CASSGTDYGYTF